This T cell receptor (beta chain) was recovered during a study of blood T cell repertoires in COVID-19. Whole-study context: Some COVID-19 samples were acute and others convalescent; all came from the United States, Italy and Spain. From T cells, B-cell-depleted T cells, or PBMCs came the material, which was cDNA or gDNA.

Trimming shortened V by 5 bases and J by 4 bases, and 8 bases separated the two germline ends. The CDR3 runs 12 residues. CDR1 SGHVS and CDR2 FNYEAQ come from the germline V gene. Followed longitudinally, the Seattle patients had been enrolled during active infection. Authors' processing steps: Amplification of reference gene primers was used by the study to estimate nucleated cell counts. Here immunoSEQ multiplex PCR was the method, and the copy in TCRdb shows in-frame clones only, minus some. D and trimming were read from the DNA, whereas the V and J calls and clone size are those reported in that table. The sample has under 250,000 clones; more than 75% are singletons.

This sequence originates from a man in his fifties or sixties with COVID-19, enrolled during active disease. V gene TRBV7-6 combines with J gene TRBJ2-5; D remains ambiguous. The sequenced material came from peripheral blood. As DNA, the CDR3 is TGTGCCAGCAGCCACAGCCGAGAGACCCAGTACTTC. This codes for CASSHSRETQYF. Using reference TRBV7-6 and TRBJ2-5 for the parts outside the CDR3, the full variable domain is GAGVSQSPRYKVTKRGQDVALRCDPISGHVSLYWYRQALGQGPEFLTYFNYEAQQDKSGLPNDRFSAERPEGSISTLTIQRTEQRDSAMYRCASSHSRETQYFGPGTRLLVL.